This TCR beta chain was recorded in a study of STAT3 mutations in large granular lymphocyte leukemia. Notes on the study in general: At least one immunodominant TCR beta clonotype appeared in every T-cell large granular lymphocyte leukemia patient.

Trimming took 4 bases from V and 7 from J; bases not matched to a gene: 17. The CDR3 extends over 17 amino acids. Germline lookup yields CDR1 SGHTS and CDR2 YDEGEE. Clones were sequenced by immunoSEQ multiplex PCR, and TCRdb holds only the in-frame ones, with some missing. Of approximately 42,000 clones listed, about 81% were seen once; the top ten hold approximately 0.43%. Comments on this clone: Antigen unknown.

The V gene is TRBV5-8, the J gene TRBJ1-5; 7 positions match TRBD1. The clonotype comes from a human donor with T large granular lymphocyte leukemia. Some clones in this sample may be carry-over from other donors' samples. Sequencing used PBMCs. CDR3 in DNA: TGTGCCAGCAGCCCACCTGACCTGACAGGGCTGGGACAGCCCCAGCATTTT. Translating gives CASSPPDLTGLGQPQHF.